These 26 T cell receptor beta chains were all obtained from the same sample, sequenced in a study of vaccination and CD4 T cells after COVID-19. The Oncomine TCR Beta short-read assay sequenced DNA from cultured CD4+ T cells. In TCRdb, the PCR reads were re-called with MiXCR into one record per CDR3 protein. The sample yields about 10,000 distinct CDR3 sequences, about half seen once. Treatment indicated: roughly 11-day PBMC culture with coronavirus spike peptide pools or control peptides (ViraFEST assay). CD4+ T-cell collection from the unexposed donor predated the COVID-19 pandemic (2011-2018). These receptors lack a known antigen. The source material was CD4+ T cells from blood, cultured in vitro. These receptors were obtained from a human donor in good health.

In this sample, this clonotype turned up a few times. The J gene is TRBJ1-3, the V gene TRBV7-2; D uncertain. V lost 1 base, J lost 4 bases, and 5 bases lay in between. This CDR3 region has 13 residues. Germline CDR1 and CDR2: SGHTA and FQGNSA. The CDR3: CASSLGGGNTIYF. The CDR3 DNA follows: TGTGCCAGCAGCTTAGGTGGGGGAAACACCATATATTTT. The full variable domain, its missing parts supplied by reference TRBV7-2 and TRBJ1-3, is GAGVSQSPSNKVTEKGKDVELRCDPISGHTALYWYRQSLGQGLEFLIYFQGNSAPDKSGLPSDRFSAERTGGSVSTLTIQRTQQEDSAVYLCASSLGGGNTIYFGEGSWLTVV.

V is TRBV5-6 and J is TRBJ1-5; D is ambiguous. V shed 2 bases and J shed 4 bases, with 16 bases lying between them. The germline V gene encodes CDR1 SGHDT and CDR2 YYEEEE. There are 16 residues in the CDR3. The CDR3 region has the DNA TGTGCCAGCAGCTTTACAATCAGTGGGGTTAATCAGCCCCAGCATTTT. Translated, it gives CASSFTISGVNQPQHF.

The chain employs TRBV20-1 and TRBJ1-5; the D is unclear. The CDR3 length is 15 residues. The V and J ends lost 5 bases and 0 bases respectively, with 14 bases between them. Germline values: CDR1 DFQATT, CDR2 SNEGSKA (reference sequence). CDR3 sequence: CSAGQLPNSNQPQHF. The CDR3 coding sequence is TGCAGTGCTGGGCAATTGCCCAATAGCAATCAGCCCCAGCATTTT.

CDR3 DNA: TGTGCCAGCAGTTACTCGATGGGACCGTGGGAGCAGTACTTC. This gives the protein CASSYSMGPWEQYF. The chain joins TRBV6-5 to TRBJ2-7; either TRBD1 or TRBD2 may supply D (5 bases each). CDR3 length: 14 amino acids. Germline lookup yields CDR1 MNHEY and CDR2 SVGAGI. The V gene lost 0 bases and the J gene lost 7 bases, with 13 bases spanning the gap.

This clonotype was observed a few times. J is TRBJ1-5 and V is TRBV27; D unclear. V dropped 6 bases and J dropped 0 bases, with 9 bases sitting between them. The CDR3 has 14 residues. Looked up from germline, CDR1 is MNHEY and CDR2 is SMNVEV (reference sequence). DNA of the CDR3: TGTGCCAGCAGGCCGATGTATAGCAATCAGCCCCAGCATTTT. Translated, it gives CASRPMYSNQPQHF.

This clonotype was seen only once. V usage is TRBV15 and J usage is TRBJ2-5; 12 positions match TRBD2. The CDR3 totals 18 residues. The germline V gene encodes CDR1 LNHNV and CDR2 YYDKDF (reference sequence). After removal of 0 bases from V and 1 base from J, the junction contained 6 bases not matched to a gene. CDR3 loop: CATSRDWTSGVGQETQYF. The CDR3 coding sequence is TGTGCCACCAGCAGAGATTGGACTAGCGGGGTGGGCCAAGAGACCCAGTACTTC.

The V call is TRBV18, the J call TRBJ2-1; possibly TRBD2 for D (5 bases). CDR3 length: 15 residues. Germline CDR1 is KGHSH and CDR2 is LQKENI. V lost 3 bases and J 7 bases, leaving 16 bases between the germline ends. The CDR3 DNA is TGTGCCAGCTCACCCCTTACTAGGGCCGGTAATGAGCAGTTCTTC. This translates into CASSPLTRAGNEQFF.

The chain couples TRBV5-1 to TRBJ1-2; no clear D. CDR1 is SGHRS, CDR2 YFSETQ, per germline. This CDR3 has 15 residues. V shed 4 bases and J shed 5 bases, with 18 bases lying between them. In DNA, the CDR3 is TGCGCCAGCAGCCCGAAGACCCGGGTCCTTTATGGCTACACCTTC. Translated, it gives CASSPKTRVLYGYTF.

The rearrangement joins TRBV20-1 to TRBJ2-3; possible D gene TRBD2, 5 bases. The CDR3 is 15 amino acids. The germline gives CDR1 DFQATT, CDR2 SNEGSKA (reference sequence). V gave up 6 bases and J gave up 2 bases, with 18 bases separating them. The CDR3 here is CSASNPRANTDTQYF. The CDR3 DNA reads as TGCAGTGCCTCAAATCCGAGGGCCAACACAGATACGCAGTATTTT.

The gene calls are TRBV19 and TRBJ1-5, with a tentative D call TRBD1 (5 bases). Trimming took off 3 bases at V and 11 bases at J, with 17 bases between the two ends. The CDR3 length is 14 residues. Germline assignment: CDR1 LNHDA and CDR2 SQIVND (reference sequence). The CDR3 region is CASSILGDVMAQHF. Here the CDR3 DNA reads TGTGCCAGTAGTATTTTGGGGGACGTAATGGCCCAGCATTTT.

This clonotype was seen more than once but under ten times. V and J are TRBV27 and TRBJ2-2; 7 bases fit TRBD1. CDR3 length: 15 residues. The V and J ends lost 7 bases and 5 bases, in that order; junction bases with no gene match: 10. The germline V gene encodes CDR1 MNHEY and CDR2 SMNVEV (reference sequence). CDR3 amino acids: CASTETGIGTGELFF. The CDR3 DNA sequence: TGTGCCAGCACCGAGACAGGGATAGGGACCGGGGAGCTGTTTTTT.

As concerns this clonotype: The limits of the CDR3 on the DNA are not certain, so only TCRdb's listed CDR3 is given. The CDR3 is CASSSSLALNSPLHF. The chain links TRBV12-3 or TRBV12-4 to TRBJ1-6; the D call in the table, TRBD1, was not verified against the DNA. The CDR3 is made up of 15 amino acids, end residues included.

The V and J genes are TRBV5-8 and TRBJ2-1, with D unresolved. The CDR3 loop spans 15 amino acids. Trimming removed 4 bases from V and 0 bases from J, with 11 bases in between. From germline, CDR1 is SGHTS and CDR2 YDEGEE. CDR3 nucleotide sequence: TGTGCCAGCAGCAAGACCTTAAGCTCCTACAATGAGCAGTTCTTC. As protein: CASSKTLSSYNEQFF.

The chain uses TRBV2 and TRBJ1-1, with unresolved D. Trimming left V 2 bases short and J 0 bases short, with 4 bases between. Germline CDR1 and CDR2: SNHLY and FYNNEI. This CDR3 comprises 13 residues. Here the CDR3 reads CASSEQVNTEAFF. Written as DNA, the CDR3 is TGTGCCAGCAGTGAACAGGTGAACACTGAAGCTTTCTTT.

The chain is built from TRBV20-1 and TRBJ2-7; 9 nucleotides line up with TRBD2. The CDR3 runs to 14 residues. Trimming took 1 base from V and 6 from J; bases not matched to a gene: 7. Germline CDR1 reads DFQATT; CDR2 reads SNEGSKA (reference sequence). Here the CDR3 DNA reads TGCAGTGCTAGAGCTCCGGGACTAGCCTCCGAGCAGTACTTC. Its protein is CSARAPGLASEQYF.

This clonotype was seen a few times. The chain is built from TRBV7-9 and TRBJ1-4; 8 bases fit TRBD1. The germline V gene encodes CDR1 SEHNR and CDR2 FQNEAQ (reference sequence). CDR3 length: 15 amino acids. J lost 0 bases, V lost 6 bases, and 3 bases had no gene match. CDR3 sequence (DNA): TGTGCCAGCAGGGGGGACAGGACAACTAATGAAAAACTGTTTTTT. It specifies CASRGDRTTNEKLFF.

This clonotype was seen a handful of times. V and J are TRBV11-2 and TRBJ2-3, with 11 bases lining up with TRBD2. Germline loops: CDR1 SGHAT, CDR2 FQNNGV. The CDR3 is 16 amino acids. The V segment lost 3 bases and the J segment 6 bases; nucleotides outside the gene matches: 8. CDR3 nucleotides: TGTGCCAGCAGCTTCCGACTAGCGGGACGCCGGGATACGCAGTATTTT. Residues: CASSFRLAGRRDTQYF.

J is TRBJ2-2 and V is TRBV19; D may be TRBD1 (5 bases). V lost 0 bases, J lost 0 bases, and 5 bases lay in between. The CDR3 runs 15 residues. CDR1 is LNHDA, CDR2 SQIVND, per germline (reference sequence). The chain's CDR3 is CASSIDRANTGELFF. In DNA form, the CDR3 reads TGTGCCAGTAGTATAGACAGGGCGAACACCGGGGAGCTGTTTTTT.

This clonotype was detected only a few times. The genes are TRBV12-3 or TRBV12-4 and TRBJ2-7, with 10 bases lining up with TRBD1. The CDR3 contains 14 residues. Trimming took 11 bases from V and 6 from J; bases not matched to a gene: 13. CDR3 nucleotides: TGTGCCTCCCGTCGGGACAGGGGTCGGCGCGAGCAGTACTTC. This translates into CASRRDRGRREQYF.

The V gene is TRBV6-1, the J gene TRBJ1-5; D unresolved. Germline V gene lookup returns CDR1 MNHNS and CDR2 SASEGT. This CDR3 has 13 amino acids. The V end was cut by 1 base, the J end by 8 bases, with 9 bases between. CDR3 residues: CASSEGRGEPQHF. The CDR3 nucleotides are TGTGCCAGCAGTGAAGGACGAGGCGAGCCCCAGCATTTT.

This chain links TRBV7-9 with TRBJ1-2; 8 positions match TRBD1. The CDR3 totals 18 residues. Germline V gene data show CDR1 as SEHNR and CDR2 as FQNEAQ (reference sequence). The trim removed 5 bases at V and 4 bases at J, leaving 18 bases unmatched. CDR3 amino acids: CASSHGVPGQGDTYGYTF. As DNA, the CDR3 is TGTGCCAGCAGCCATGGCGTACCCGGACAGGGCGATACCTATGGCTACACCTTC. The complete variable domain, with remaining parts taken from reference TRBV7-9 and TRBJ1-2, reads DTGVSQNPRHKITKRGQNVTFRCDPISEHNRLYWYRQTLGQGPEFLTYFQNEAQLEKSRLLSDRFSAERPKGSFSTLEIQRTEQGDSAMYLCASSHGVPGQGDTYGYTFGSGTRLTVV.

The chain is built from TRBV27 and TRBJ2-1; D perhaps matches TRBD1 (6 bases). The V gene lost 6 bases and the J gene lost 2 bases, with 11 bases spanning the gap. The V gene's germline CDR1 is MNHEY and CDR2 SMNVEV (reference sequence). CDR3 length: 14 amino acids. This CDR3 is CASSRDITYNEQFF. CDR3 bases: TGTGCCAGCAGCCGGGACATAACCTACAATGAGCAGTTCTTC.

The gene calls are TRBV5-1 and TRBJ1-2, with D possibly matching TRBD1 (6 bases). The CDR3 consists of 15 residues. The germline V and J ends were trimmed by 0 bases and 7 bases, with 16 bases remaining between them. Germline lookup yields CDR1 SGHRS and CDR2 YFSETQ. CDR3 sequence (DNA): TGCGCCAGCAGCTTGGTAGACACTAGGGGGTCTGGCTACACCTTC. Protein product: CASSLVDTRGSGYTF. Combining the CDR3 with reference TRBV5-1 and TRBJ1-2 gives the whole variable domain KAGVTQTPRYLIKTRGQQVTLSCSPISGHRSVSWYQQTPGQGLQFLFEYFSETQRNKGNFPGRFSGRQFSNSRSEMNVSTLELGDSALYLCASSLVDTRGSGYTFGSGTRLTVV.

This clonotype was seen only a few times. The chain employs TRBV6-2 or TRBV6-3 and TRBJ2-2; 11 bases agree with TRBD2. The CDR3 spans 16 residues. Germline CDR1 MNHEY, CDR2 SVGEGT. Trimming took 2 bases from V and 5 from J; bases not matched to a gene: 4. The CDR3 region is CASSYATSGVTGELFF. CDR3 DNA: TGTGCCAGCAGTTACGCGACTAGCGGGGTGACCGGGGAGCTGTTTTTT.

The chain employs TRBV6-2 or TRBV6-3 and TRBJ2-7; possible D gene TRBD2, 6 bases. The germline V gene encodes CDR1 MNHEY and CDR2 SVGEGT. Trimming shortened V by 7 bases and J by 0 bases, and 10 bases separated the two germline ends. The CDR3 is made up of 13 amino acids. The CDR3 DNA reads as TGTGCCAGCATCGGAGGGAACTCCTACGAGCAGTACTTC. Translating it yields CASIGGNSYEQYF.

This sequence joins TRBV29-1 and TRBJ1-2; 9 bases align to TRBD1. This CDR3 is 12 amino acids long. V was clipped by 6 bases and J by 8 bases; unmatched bases: 7. Germline V gene data show CDR1 as SQVTM and CDR2 as ANQGSEA. The DNA of the CDR3 is TGCAGCGTAAGCCGGACAGGGGACGGCTACACCTTC. Translation: CSVSRTGDGYTF.